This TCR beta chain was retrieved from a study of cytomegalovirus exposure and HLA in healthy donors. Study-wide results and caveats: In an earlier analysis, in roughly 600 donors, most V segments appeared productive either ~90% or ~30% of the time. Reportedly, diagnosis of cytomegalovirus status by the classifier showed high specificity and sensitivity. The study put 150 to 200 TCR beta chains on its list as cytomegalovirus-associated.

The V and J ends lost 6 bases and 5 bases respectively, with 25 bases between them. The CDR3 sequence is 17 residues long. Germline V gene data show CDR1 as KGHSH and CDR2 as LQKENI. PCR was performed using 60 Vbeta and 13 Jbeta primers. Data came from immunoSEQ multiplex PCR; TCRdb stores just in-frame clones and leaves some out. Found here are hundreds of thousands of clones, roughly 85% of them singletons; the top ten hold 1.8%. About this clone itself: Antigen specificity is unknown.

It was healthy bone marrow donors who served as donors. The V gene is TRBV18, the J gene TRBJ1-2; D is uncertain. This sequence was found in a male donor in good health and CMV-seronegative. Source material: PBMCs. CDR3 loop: CASSPIDVRVREYGYTF. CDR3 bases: TGTGCCAGCTCCCCCATAGACGTTCGGGTTCGGGAGTATGGCTACACCTTC.